This paragraph covers one T cell receptor beta chain sequence. As for the donors, each was a healthy bone marrow donor. Primers for the PCR totalled 60 Vbeta and 13 Jbeta. Using immunoSEQ multiplex PCR, the repertoire was profiled, and TCRdb retains in-frame clones only, with some absent. The top ten clones hold roughly 4% of a sample with about 130,000 clones, around two thirds of them seen once. This entry belongs to a study of cytomegalovirus exposure and HLA in healthy donors. The J segment lost 0 bases and the V segment lost 2 bases, leaving 4 bases of the junction unmatched. CDR1 is SGHTA and CDR2 is FQGNSA in the germline V gene. The CDR3 contains 15 residues.

This sequence joins TRBV7-2 and TRBJ2-7; 7 positions match TRBD2. The specimen sequenced was PBMCs. The clonotype was recovered from a man in his late teens or twenties in good health and CMV-seropositive. DNA of the CDR3: TGTGCCAGCAGCTTACGGCGGGAGAGCTCCTACGAGCAGTACTTC. This gives the protein CASSLRRESSYEQYF.